Sequencing of this TCR beta chain was carried out in a study of blood T cell repertoires in COVID-19. Study-wide background: The cDNA or gDNA used as material had been derived from T cells, B-cell-depleted T cells, or PBMCs.

This study enrolled people aged about 18 to 95 from approximately 24 US geographic areas. Cohorts were based on clinical histories the participants reported. CDR1 and CDR2 from the germline V gene are ENHRY and SYGVKD. This CDR3 contains 15 residues. V trimming: 4 bases; J trimming: 5 bases; junction bases outside the gene matches: 7. In the original processing: Cell counts per sample came from amplifying reference gene primers. Sequencing used immunoSEQ multiplex PCR; TCRdb keeps in-frame clones, though not all of them. The V and J calls and the clone size are those of that table, but D and trimming were determined from the DNA. The sample includes 100,000 to 150,000 clones, 80% to 90% of them seen just once.

The origin of this receptor is a man aged 35 to 55 with acute COVID-19. The source material was PBMCs or T cells enriched from blood (not recorded which). This rearrangement joins TRBV10-3 to TRBJ2-7, with TRBD2 matching over 11 bases. The CDR3 coding sequence is TGTGCCATCAGTGCCTCTAGCGGGAGGTCTCACGAGCAGTACTTC. This translates into CAISASSGRSHEQYF.